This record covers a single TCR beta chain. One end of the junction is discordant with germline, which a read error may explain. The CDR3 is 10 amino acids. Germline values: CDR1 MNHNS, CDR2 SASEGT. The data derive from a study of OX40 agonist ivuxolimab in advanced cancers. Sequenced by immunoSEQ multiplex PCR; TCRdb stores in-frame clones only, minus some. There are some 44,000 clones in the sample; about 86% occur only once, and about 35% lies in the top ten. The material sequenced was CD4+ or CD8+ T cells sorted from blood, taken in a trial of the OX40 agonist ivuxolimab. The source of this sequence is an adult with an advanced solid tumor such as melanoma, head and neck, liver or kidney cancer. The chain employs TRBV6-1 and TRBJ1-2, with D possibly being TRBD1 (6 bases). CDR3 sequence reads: CASSEWGADF. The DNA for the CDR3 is TGTGCCAGCAGTGAATGGGGGGCGGACTTC.